The rows below give T cell receptor beta chains drawn from one sample of a study of blood T cell repertoires in COVID-19. Generated by immunoSEQ multiplex PCR, the TCRdb table keeps only in-frame clones and is missing some. Among 100,000 to 150,000 clones listed, roughly 90% were seen once. Sequencing was carried out using peripheral blood. The receptors shown here come from a man aged 65 to 79 who had recovered from COVID-19. Each CDR3 is given with its conserved first and last residue. D genes are given only for firm matches. Size values are once, few and many counts, or a class for expanded clones, and some rows have none.

NA | TRBJ2-2 | NA | TRBV19 | TGTGCCAGTAGTATAGAGGCAGGGTCTTCCGGGGAGCTGTTTTTT | CASSIEAGSSGELFF
NA | TRBJ2-3 | TRBD2 | TRBV9 | TGTGCCAGCAGCGCCGGGGGGGCAGATACGCAGTATTTT | CASSAGGADTQYF
few | TRBJ2-2 | TRBD2 | TRBV19 | TGTGCCAGTAGTATTGGGGGACTAGCGGGAGGCACCGGGGAGCTGTTTTTT | CASSIGGLAGGTGELFF
NA | TRBJ1-2 | TRBD1 | TRBV28 | TGTGCCAGCACCCGTCTACAGGGGCCTTATGGCTACACCTTC | CASTRLQGPYGYTF
NA | TRBJ1-2 | NA | TRBV21-1 | TGTGCCAGCAGCAAAGATGAAGGGGCCAGCTATGGCTACACCTTC | CASSKDEGASYGYTF
NA | TRBJ2-7 | NA | TRBV6-6 | TGTGCCAGCAGTTACTCGTCCACAGGACACTCCTACGAGCAGTACTTC | CASSYSSTGHSYEQYF
NA | TRBJ2-7 | TRBD1 | TRBV11-2 | TGTGCCAGCAGCTCGCGGACAGGGGCAAACTACGAGCAGTACTTC | CASSSRTGANYEQYF
NA | TRBJ2-7 | TRBD1 | TRBV3-1/TRBV3-2 | TGTGCCAGCAGCCAGGAGACAGGGGGCTACGAGCAGTACTTC | CASSQETGGYEQYF
few | TRBJ2-2 | TRBD2 | TRBV7-3 | TGTGCCAGCAGCGATAGCGGGAGGAACACCGGGGAGCTGTTTTTT | CASSDSGRNTGELFF
once | TRBJ1-6 | TRBD1 | TRBV19 | TGTGCCAGTAGGGCAACGGGACAGGGAAATTCACCCCTCCACTTT | CASRATGQGNSPLHF
NA | TRBJ1-6 | NA | TRBV5-5 | TGTGCCAGCAGCTTGTGGGAAGGGGCTAATTCACCCCTCCACTTT | CASSLWEGANSPLHF
NA | TRBJ2-2 | NA | TRBV7-2 | TGTGCCAGCAGCAACAGATTTCCGACGAACACCGGGGAGCTGTTTTTT | CASSNRFPTNTGELFF
NA | TRBJ2-3 | TRBD2 | TRBV7-9 | TGTGCCAGCAGTTGGACTAGCCTCGATACGCAGTATTTT | CASSWTSLDTQYF
NA | TRBJ2-5 | NA | TRBV24-1 | TGTGCCACCAGTGATGCGGGACAGCACCAAGAGACCCAGTACTTC | CATSDAGQHQETQYF
NA | TRBJ1-4 | NA | TRBV7-2 | TGTGCCAGCAGCTTAGGGCCCTCAAGGGGTGAAAAACTGTTTTTT | CASSLGPSRGEKLFF
NA | TRBJ2-5 | TRBD2 | TRBV5-4 | TGTGCCAGCAGCTTGTCCCCGGGCAGGGAGGGGGAGACCCAGTACTTC | CASSLSPGREGETQYF
NA | TRBJ1-4 | TRBD1 | TRBV24-1 | TGTGCCACCAGTGACACCGGGACAGGGTATGAAAAACTGTTTTTT | CATSDTGTGYEKLFF